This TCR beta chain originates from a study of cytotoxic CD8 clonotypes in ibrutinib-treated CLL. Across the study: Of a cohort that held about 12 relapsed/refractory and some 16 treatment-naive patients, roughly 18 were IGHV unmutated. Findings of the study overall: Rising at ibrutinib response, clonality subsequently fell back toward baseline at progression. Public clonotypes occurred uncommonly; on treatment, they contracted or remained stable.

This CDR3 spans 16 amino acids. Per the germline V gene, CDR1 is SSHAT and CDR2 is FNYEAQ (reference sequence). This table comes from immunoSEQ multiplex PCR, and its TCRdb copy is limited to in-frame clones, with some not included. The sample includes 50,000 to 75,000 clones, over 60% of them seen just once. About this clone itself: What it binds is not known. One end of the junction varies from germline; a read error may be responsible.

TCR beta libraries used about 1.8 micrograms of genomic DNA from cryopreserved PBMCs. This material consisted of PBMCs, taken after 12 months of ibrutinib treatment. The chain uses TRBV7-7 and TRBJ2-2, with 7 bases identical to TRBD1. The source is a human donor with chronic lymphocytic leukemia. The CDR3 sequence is CASSDRQGANTGELFF. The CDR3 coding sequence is TGTGCTAGCAGCGACCGACAGGGCGCGAACACCGGGGAGCTGTTTTTT.